The source of this T cell receptor beta chain is a study of T-cell reconstitution after alpha-beta-depleted transplantation in children. Unique molecular identifiers were incorporated when the TCRbeta library was constructed. TCRdb used MiXCR to reprocess the PCR reads, holding one entry per CDR3 protein. There are fewer than 200,000 distinct CDR3 sequences in the sample; about 6.3% occur only once, and about 2.9% lies in the top ten. This clonotype was detected only a few times. Per germline, CDR1 SGHAT and CDR2 FQNNGV. The CDR3 covers 19 residues. Germline trimming cut 6 bases from V and 1 base from J; bases unmatched to any gene: 10.

The genes are TRBV11-2 and TRBJ2-2; 14 nucleotides line up with TRBD2. This clonotype originated in a human donor who donated a stem cell graft to a child with Wiskott-Aldrich syndrome. Source: PBMCs from the stem cell graft donor, taken from the stem cell graft. CDR3 region: CASRSQRLAGGLNTGELFF. The CDR3 coding sequence is TGTGCCAGCAGGTCCCAAAGACTAGCGGGAGGGCTGAACACCGGGGAGCTGTTTTTT.